The entry that follows covers one T cell receptor beta chain sequence. This clonotype has more than one count but fewer than ten. The antigen it binds to is not known. No much larger clone is present one base from it, and per-base qualities are unavailable. In light of the paper, this sample's time point label describes: newly diagnosed GD, antithyroid drugs for less than 3 months. For both TCR sequencing and RNA sequencing, RNA was extracted from PBMCs in TRIzol. Graves' disease was diagnosed according to American Thyroid Association guidelines. Patients were recruited from an endocrinology department in Xi'an, China. Each patient gave 7.5 to 10 milliliters of peripheral blood, collected in an EDTA anticoagulant tube. Ficoll Paque Plus density gradient separation was used to isolate PBMCs, and no further T cell sorting was done. An Agilent 2100 Bioanalyzer and agarose gel were used to check RNA quality, and a NanoDrop 2000 was used to measure RNA concentration.

This specimen belongs to a study of regulatory T cells in long-lasting Graves disease (dated by TCRdb to about 2021). Concerning the study at large: Newly diagnosed Graves' disease patients had taken antithyroid drugs for less than 3 months. Patients with persistent Graves' disease were compared with patients with newly diagnosed Graves' disease using TCR sequencing and RNA sequencing of peripheral blood. The study took place in China and was registered as a clinical trial. A total of around 33 samples were covered by TCR sequencing, comprising around 13 persistent and approximately 20 newly diagnosed Graves' disease patients. Overall study results and their limits: The study examined only peripheral blood because the primary lesion, thyroid tissue, could not be accessed. Only the TCR beta chain was sequenced and analyzed. Persistent Graves' disease patients showed lower TCR Shannon entropy and fewer highly expanded clones than newly diagnosed patients, suggesting clonal expansion. The small sample size was acknowledged by the authors as a limitation that may reduce accuracy. Preferential use of TRBV28, TRBJ1-2 and TRBJ2-5 was observed in persistent disease, whereas TRBV20-1 and TRBJ2-1 were favored in newly diagnosed disease. Persistent patients shared more public clonotypes among themselves (2,741) than newly diagnosed patients did (roughly 910).

Based on the germline V gene, the CDR1 and CDR2 sequences are SGHAT and FQNNGV. Clipping removes 5 bases from V and 5 bases from J, with 11 as the unmatched junction base count. Its CDR3 holds 16 amino acids, cysteine through phenylalanine. CDR3 DNA is the only sequence kept; it has 48 bases, read in frame from the first base. The library came from multiplex PCR. The instrument was an Illumina HiSeq 4000. TCR beta libraries were built with iRepertoire HTBI primers and Arm-PCR amplification of CDR3 regions. PCR products were gel purified before sequencing. The study's own analysis went as follows. Gene usage analysis of CDR3 amino acid clonotypes relied on the roughly 60 TRBV and about 13 TRBJ segments identified across samples. Filtered high-quality paired reads were merged into contigs using COPE and FqMerger. BLAST was used to align contigs to IMGT TRBV, TRBD and TRBJ reference genes, with CDR3 defined following IMGT. Any clonotype with a frequency above 0.1% was counted as a highly expanded clone. Repertoire diversity was measured by Shannon entropy, and V-J evenness by the Gini coefficient. Clonotypes shared by more than one individual were considered public. Using fastp at Q25 and MiXCR, TCRdb reprocessed the public reads and kept productive beta chains. CDR3 protein duplicates are merged, each entry listing the most common genes and DNA. In this record, the V and J calls reflect TCRdb's handling and not the investigators' own analysis. This sample gives about 540,000 distinct CDR3 sequences in total; roughly 12% of them show up just once. The ten top clones hold 8.5% to 10% of the sample.

This sample was shared with a second study, whose subject was T cells in Graves' hyperthyroidism and ophthalmopathy. Taken from the second paper: Graves' hyperthyroidism was defined as stable when no progression to ophthalmopathy occurred over 18 months of follow-up. Hyperthyroidism patients were aged 18 to 65 years and newly diagnosed, with disease duration of less than 2 months. Patients with uncontrolled infections, other autoimmune diseases, pregnancy or lactation were excluded. Diagnoses relied on clinical symptoms, serum thyroxine and TRAb, thyroid ultrasound and orbital computed tomography. A first-round RT-PCR of the TCR CDR3 used the HTBI primer set with the Qiagen OneStep RT-PCR kit. Blood samples also contained most of the expanded thyroid clonotypes (frequency above 0.001), which suggests that blood repertoires may reflect thyroid immune responses. A model built on a 13 V-J signature distinguished ophthalmopathy from stable hyperthyroidism, reaching about 88% sensitivity and 81.08% specificity in cross-validation and 80%/75% in testing. In validation, progression to ophthalmopathy was predicted by the model with more than 65% sensitivity and roughly 72% specificity, a median of about 6 months before onset. A discovery cohort of 95 to 100 patients, about 40 with Graves' ophthalmopathy and 55 to 60 with stable Graves' hyperthyroidism, was used to find distinguishing TCR V-J signatures. An independent validation cohort of fewer than 20 hyperthyroidism patients and 15 or so patients who later progressed to ophthalmopathy tested prospective prediction of ophthalmopathy. The roughly 100 discovery patients were randomly divided into training and test sets at a 7:3 ratio. In addition, the study compared T-cell repertoires in thyroid tissue and in blood from several Graves' hyperthyroidism patients. After sampling, hyperthyroidism patients received methimazole starting at 30 mg daily, and ophthalmopathy patients received high-dose intravenous methylprednisolone. The libraries were constructed in a second round of multiplex PCR and then size-selected and purified. Libraries were sequenced paired-end with 100 bp reads on an Illumina HiSeq2000. SOAPnuke was used to process the raw data, removing reads that contained adapters or uncalled bases, had a mean Phred below 15, or lacked an exact match to the constant primer or identifier. High-quality paired reads were merged using COPE v1.2.5, and each unique nucleotide sequence was defined as a clonotype. Clonotypes were aligned to IMGT TRBV, TRBD and TRBJ reference segments using MiTCR v1.1. Only V-J combinations with frequency above 0.0001, covering roughly 99% of repertoires, were analysed. The TCS score was defined as the ratio of F50 (clonal expansion) to E x V (chaos), calculated using BLOSUM62-based TCRdist between CDR3 peptides within each V-J. Welch's t-statistics and random forest reduced just over 500 V-J features to 10 to 15, which were used in a naive Bayes classifier (R e1071). Sample size was not statistically predetermined, and investigators were not blinded to group allocation. TCR Vbeta CDR3 sequencing of 120 to 150 peripheral blood samples (43 ophthalmopathy, over 70 hyperthyroidism and some 17 progressor patients) is reported in the paper.

The origin of this receptor is a young man with Graves disease. Donor details come from another sample of the same person, matched by shared clones. Specimen: peripheral blood mononuclear cells (PBMCs), collected at new diagnosis, from a patient treated with antithyroid drugs. The V and J segments used are TRBV11-2 and TRBJ2-1, and 8 junctional nucleotides match TRBD2. For the CDR3, the sequence is CASSLTAAGGHNEQFF. The DNA sequence is as follows: TGTGCCAGCAGCCTCACCGCGGCGGGGGGCCACAATGAGCAGTTCTTC.